This T cell receptor beta chain was observed in a study of regulatory T cells in long-lasting Graves disease. Study-wide results and limits: TRBV28, TRBJ1-2 and TRBJ2-5 were favored in persistent disease.

The time point here: newly diagnosed GD, antithyroid drugs for less than 3 months. RNA isolated from PBMCs was used to make the TCR library. The table lists this clonotype with many counts. Its antigen is not identified. HTBI primers from iRepertoire and Arm-PCR of CDR3 regions yielded the TCR beta libraries. A single record per CDR3 protein comes from TCRdb applying MiXCR to the multiplex PCR reads. The repertoire holds about 440,000 distinct CDR3 sequences, with about 16% as singletons. Germline loops: CDR1 MNHEY, CDR2 SMNVEV (reference sequence). The CDR3 contains 18 residues. J gave up 6 bases and V 6 bases, and 10 bases lay outside the gene matches. The sample also formed part of further work on T cells in Graves' hyperthyroidism and ophthalmopathy.

The sequence derives from a woman aged 25 to 39 with Graves disease. The source was peripheral blood mononuclear cells (PBMCs), collected at new diagnosis, from a patient treated with antithyroid drugs. The chain is built from TRBV27 and TRBJ2-2; TRBD2 matches 16 bases. The CDR3 DNA follows: TGTGCCAGCAGCCTGTCGGGACTAGCGGGAGGGCCTGCCGGGGAGCTGTTTTTT. Its protein is CASSLSGLAGGPAGELFF.